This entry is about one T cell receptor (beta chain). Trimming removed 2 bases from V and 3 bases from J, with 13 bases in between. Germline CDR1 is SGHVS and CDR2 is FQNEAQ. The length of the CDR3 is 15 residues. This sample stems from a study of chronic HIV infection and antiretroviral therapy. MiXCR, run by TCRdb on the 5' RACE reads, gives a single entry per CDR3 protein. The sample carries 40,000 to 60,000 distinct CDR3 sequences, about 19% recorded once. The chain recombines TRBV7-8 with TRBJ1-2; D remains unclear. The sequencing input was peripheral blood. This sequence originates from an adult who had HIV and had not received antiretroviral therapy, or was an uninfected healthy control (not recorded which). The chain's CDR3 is CASSLLAGRDYGYTF. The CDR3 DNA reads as TGTGCCAGCAGCTTACTGGCGGGCCGTGACTATGGCTACACCTTC. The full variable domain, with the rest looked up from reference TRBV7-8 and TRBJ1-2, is GAGVSQSPRYKVAKRGQDVALRCDPISGHVSLFWYQQALGQGPEFLTYFQNEAQLDKSGLPSDRFFAERPEGSVSTLKIQRTQQEDSAVYLCASSLLAGRDYGYTFGSGTRLTVV.